This TCR beta chain was obtained from a study of blood T cell repertoires in COVID-19. The overall study: The origin of the acute and convalescent COVID-19 samples was the United States, Italy and Spain.

Method: immunoSEQ multiplex PCR; TCRdb's copy keeps in-frame clones and lacks some. The data show about 280,000 clones, around 90% seen once. CDR3 length equals 16 residues. Trimming at V came to 8 bases and at J to 0 bases, leaving 10 bases not matched to a gene. The germline CDR1 and CDR2 sequences are MNHEY and SMNVEV (reference sequence). The chain uses TRBV27 and TRBJ2-7; 10 bases map to TRBD1. The clonotype comes from a young woman with acute COVID-19. The sample taken for sequencing was PBMCs or T cells enriched from blood (not recorded which). CDR3 region: CASAHGQGDNSYEQYF. The CDR3 nucleotides read TGTGCCAGCGCTCACGGACAGGGGGATAACTCCTACGAGCAGTACTTC.